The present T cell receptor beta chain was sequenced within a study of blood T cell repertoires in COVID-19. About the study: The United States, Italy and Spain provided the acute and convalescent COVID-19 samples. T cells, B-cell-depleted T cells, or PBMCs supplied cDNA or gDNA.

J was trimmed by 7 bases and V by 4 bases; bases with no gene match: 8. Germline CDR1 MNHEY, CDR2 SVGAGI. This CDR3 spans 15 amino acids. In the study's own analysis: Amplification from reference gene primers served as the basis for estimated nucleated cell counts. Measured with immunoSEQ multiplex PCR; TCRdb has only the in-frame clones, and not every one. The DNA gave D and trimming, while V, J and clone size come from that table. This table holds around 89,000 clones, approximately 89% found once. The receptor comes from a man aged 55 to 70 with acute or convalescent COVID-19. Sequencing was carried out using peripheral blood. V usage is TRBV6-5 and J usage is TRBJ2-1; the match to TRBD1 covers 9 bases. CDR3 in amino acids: CASSLQGAEENEQFF. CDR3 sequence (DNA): TGTGCCAGCAGTTTACAGGGGGCTGAGGAGAATGAGCAGTTCTTC.